These T cell receptor beta chains were read from a single sample in a study of blood T cell repertoires in COVID-19. The table came from immunoSEQ multiplex PCR; TCRdb's copy has only in-frame clones and leaves some out. There are 350,000 to 450,000 clones in the sample; nearly 90% occur only once, and 1.5% to 2% lies in the top ten. Sequencing was carried out using PBMCs or T cells enriched from blood (not recorded which). The receptors derive from a woman aged 25 to 39 who had recovered from COVID-19. CDR3s include the opening cysteine and the closing phenylalanine or tryptophan. Each record gives: clone size, J gene, D gene, V gene, CDR3 DNA, CDR3 protein. D genes are given only for firm matches. Not all rows give a size; the values are once, few, many and, for expanded clones, a class.

- TRBJ1-4 TRBD1 TRBV3-1/TRBV3-2 TGTGCCAGCAGCCAAGCTGGGACAGGGGGTGGTGAAAAACTGTTTTTT CASSQAGTGGGEKLFF
- TRBJ2-1 - TRBV12-5 TGTGCTAGTGGTTTGGTACAACGCAGCTCCTACAATGAGCAGTTCTTC CASGLVQRSSYNEQFF
- TRBJ2-1 - TRBV5-4 TGTGCCAGCAGCCGACAGTCCTACAATGAGCAGTTCTTC CASSRQSYNEQFF
- TRBJ2-6 TRBD1 TRBV5-8 TGTGCCAGCAGCTTGGGGACAGGGGGAGGGCTCTCTGGGGCCAACGTCCTGACTTTC CASSLGTGGGLSGANVLTF
once TRBJ1-1 - TRBV7-2 TGTGCCAGCAGCTTAAGTGGCACCAACACTGAAGCTTTCTTT CASSLSGTNTEAFF
- TRBJ1-2 - TRBV6-5 TGTGCCAGCAGGACCTTCGGGGATGGCTACACCTTC CASRTFGDGYTF
- TRBJ2-2 TRBD2 TRBV19 TGTGCCAGTAGTACCCCGGGAGGAGCGAACACCGGGGAGCTGTTTTTT CASSTPGGANTGELFF
- TRBJ2-5 TRBD1 TRBV23-1 TGCGCCAGCAGTCAAAATCCAGGGGGCGGAGAGACCCAGTACTTC CASSQNPGGGETQYF
once TRBJ2-7 TRBD1 TRBV28 TGTGCCAGCAGCTCTGAGTTGGGACAGGCGAAGGCCTACGAGCAGTACTTC CASSSELGQAKAYEQYF
- TRBJ2-7 TRBD1 TRBV5-4 TGTGCCAGCAGGCAAACAAAAAAAAAGGACAGGAGACGTTACGAGCAGTACTTC CASRQTKKKDRRRYEQYF
- TRBJ1-5 - TRBV10-2 TGCGCCAGCAAAGAGGGTTTTGAGCAGCCCCAGCATTTT CASKEGFEQPQHF
- TRBJ2-1 - TRBV29-1 TGCAGCGTTGAATTTACAGGGAACGAGCAGTTCTTC CSVEFTGNEQFF
- TRBJ2-1 TRBD2 TRBV7-3 TGTGCCAGCAGCTTAAACCCCGCCGGACTAGCGGGAGGGCCCAATGAGCAGTTCTTC CASSLNPAGLAGGPNEQFF
- TRBJ1-3 - TRBV5-1 TGCGCCAGCAGTGTCGACAGCCCGAGCTCTGGAAACACCATATATTTT CASSVDSPSSGNTIYF
- TRBJ2-7 TRBD1 TRBV5-6 TGTGCCAGCAGCGTCGGACAGGGTCTCGGCGAGCAGTACTTC CASSVGQGLGEQYF
once TRBJ1-5 - TRBV5-1 TGCGCCAGCAGCTGGGAGGGGAATCAGCCCCAGCATTTT CASSWEGNQPQHF
few TRBJ2-7 - TRBV19 TGTGCCAGTAGTATACGCCAGGGGCCCTACGAGCAGTACTTC CASSIRQGPYEQYF
- TRBJ1-1 - TRBV7-9 TGTGCCAGCAGCTATGACTTTACTGAAGCTTTCTTT CASSYDFTEAFF
- TRBJ2-2 TRBD1 TRBV9 TGTGCCAGCAGAGCTTCCGGGACAGGGATAGTTACCGGGGAGCTGTTTTTT CASRASGTGIVTGELFF
few TRBJ1-1 - TRBV9 TGTGCCAGCAGCGGGACACTCATGAGCACTGAAGCTTTCTTT CASSGTLMSTEAFF
- TRBJ2-6 - TRBV2 TGTGCCACCAAACAGAACTCTGGGGCCAACGTCCTGACTTTC CATKQNSGANVLTF
- TRBJ2-7 TRBD2 TRBV27 TGTGCCAGCATGCCTCTAGCGGGAGGGTGGCAGTACTTC CASMPLAGGWQYF
- TRBJ2-7 TRBD2 TRBV5-1 TGCGCCAGCAGCCCCACTAGCGGATACTACGAGCAGTACTTC CASSPTSGYYEQYF
- TRBJ2-5 TRBD2 TRBV10-3 TGTGCCATCAGTCCCGGGACTAGCGGGGATTCGTTGGAGACCCAGTACTTC CAISPGTSGDSLETQYF
- TRBJ1-1 - TRBV7-3 TGTGCCAGCAGCTTAACGGACAGCCTTGAAGCTTTCTTT CASSLTDSLEAFF
few TRBJ2-7 - TRBV5-1 TGCGCCAGCAGCTTGGGTGCCGGGGGCTACGAGCAGTACTTC CASSLGAGGYEQYF
- TRBJ1-1 - TRBV28 TGTGCCAGCAGGCCACGACAGTCCGGGTACGCTGAAGCTTTCTTT CASRPRQSGYAEAFF
few TRBJ2-7 - TRBV18 TGTGCCAGCTCACCGCTACAGGGAACCCTGGGCGAGCAGTACTTC CASSPLQGTLGEQYF
few TRBJ1-1 TRBD1 TRBV6-2/TRBV6-3 TGTGCCAGCAGTTACTCCACTACAGGGGGCACTGAAGCTTTCTTT CASSYSTTGGTEAFF
- TRBJ1-2 - TRBV28 TGTGCCAGCAGTTTACCGGGGGGAGGGGGAAAGTATGGCTACACCTTC CASSLPGGGGKYGYTF
- TRBJ2-7 - TRBV5-4 TGTGCCAGCAGCTTTTGGACCTTGGGGCCTTACGAGCAGTACTTC CASSFWTLGPYEQYF
- TRBJ1-5 - TRBV16 TGTGCCAGCAGCCAATTTACCGGGCAGCCCCAGCATTTT CASSQFTGQPQHF
- TRBJ2-1 TRBD1 TRBV7-2 TGTGCCAGCGGACAGGACAATGAGCAGTTCTTC CASGQDNEQFF
- TRBJ2-3 TRBD2 TRBV29-1 TGCAGCGGTGGACTAGCGGGCAGCACAGATACGCAGTATTTT CSGGLAGSTDTQYF
- TRBJ2-1 - TRBV11-3 TGTGCCAGCAGCTTAGACGGGAGCTCCTACAATGAGCAGTTCTTC CASSLDGSSYNEQFF
- TRBJ1-5 TRBD1 TRBV29-1 TGCAGCGCTGGACAGGGTAGGGATCAGCCCCAGCATTTT CSAGQGRDQPQHF
- TRBJ1-3 TRBD1 TRBV11-2 TGTGCCAGCAGCTTAGGCTTCGGGCAGGGGGCTGGAAACACCATATATTTT CASSLGFGQGAGNTIYF
few TRBJ2-1 TRBD2 TRBV6-4 TGTGCCACCTCCGGGGCTAGCGGGGAGTACAATGAGCAGTTCTTC CATSGASGEYNEQFF
- TRBJ1-5 - TRBV6-4 TGTGCCAGAACTGGATCTGATCAGGGCCAGTCTGGACAGCCCCAGCATTTT CARTGSDQGQSGQPQHF
- TRBJ2-3 TRBD2 TRBV6-2/TRBV6-3 TGTGCCAGCAGTAAAAAAGGCACGGGACTAGCGGGGGGGCCGGCGGCAGATACGCAGTATTTT CASSKKGTGLAGGPAADTQYF
- TRBJ2-2 TRBD1 TRBV6-5 TGTGCCAGCAGTTACTCGACAGGGGGGATTGGGGAGCTGTTTTTT CASSYSTGGIGELFF
- TRBJ1-1 TRBD1 TRBV27 TGTGCCAGCAGTGAAGGGACAGGGGAGGCTTTCTTT CASSEGTGEAFF
- TRBJ2-7 TRBD2 TRBV19 TGTGCCAGTAGTATAACTTTGACTAGCGGGCGATACGAGCAGTACTTC CASSITLTSGRYEQYF
- TRBJ2-3 TRBD2 TRBV29-1 TGCAGCGTTGCTGGACTAGCGGGAGAAGGCACAGATACGCAGTATTTT CSVAGLAGEGTDTQYF
- TRBJ2-1 - TRBV28 TGTGCCAGCAGTCCACGGGATGAGCAGTTCTTC CASSPRDEQFF
- TRBJ2-3 - TRBV18 TGTGCCAGCTCACCACTGGCGAGGACAGCTAAGAGGACGGATACGCAGTATTTT CASSPLARTAKRTDTQYF
- TRBJ1-4 TRBD1 TRBV3-1/TRBV3-2 TGTGCCAGCAGCCAAGGGACAGGGAAAATAGGACTGTTTTTT CASSQGTGKIGLFF
- TRBJ1-1 - TRBV11-3 TGTGCCAGCAGCTTTATCGGAGGCACTGAAGCTTTCTTT CASSFIGGTEAFF
once TRBJ2-7 TRBD2 TRBV7-9 TGTGCCAGCAGCGCGCGGGGGGGGTACGAGCAGTACTTC CASSARGGYEQYF
- TRBJ2-7 TRBD1 TRBV29-1 TGCAGCGTTGAAAAGGGACAGAGACCTTACGAGCAGTACTTC CSVEKGQRPYEQYF